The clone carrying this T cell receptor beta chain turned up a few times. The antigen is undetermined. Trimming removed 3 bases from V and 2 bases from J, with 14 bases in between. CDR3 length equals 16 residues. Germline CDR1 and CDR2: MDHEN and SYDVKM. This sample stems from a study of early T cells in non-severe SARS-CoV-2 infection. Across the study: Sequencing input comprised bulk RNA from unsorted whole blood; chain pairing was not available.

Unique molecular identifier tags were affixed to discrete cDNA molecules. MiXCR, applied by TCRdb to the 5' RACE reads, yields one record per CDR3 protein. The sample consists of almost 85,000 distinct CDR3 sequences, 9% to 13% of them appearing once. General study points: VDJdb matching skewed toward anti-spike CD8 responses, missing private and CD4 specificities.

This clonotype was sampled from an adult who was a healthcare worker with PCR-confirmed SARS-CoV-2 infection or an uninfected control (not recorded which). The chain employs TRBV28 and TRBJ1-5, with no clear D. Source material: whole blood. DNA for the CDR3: TGTGCCAGCAGTTTGGGCAGTCGTGTTGGCAATCAGCCCCAGCATTTT. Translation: CASSLGSRVGNQPQHF.